This T cell receptor (beta chain) is from a study of beta chain features in type 1 diabetes. Study observations and caveats: The VDJ junctions of type 1 diabetes patients carried fewer insertions and more deletions. Researchers reported that naive, central memory and Treg TCRB repertoires appeared more similar in patients than in healthy donors.

Sampling consisted of one heparinised blood draw per donor, averaging about 116 mL. The authors sorted CD4+ naive, central memory, regulatory and stem cell-like memory cells via CD45RO/CCR7/CD25/CD127/CD95/CD27. V was clipped by 4 bases and J by 1 base, with 13 bases between them. Germline lookup yields CDR1 SEHNR and CDR2 FQNEAQ (reference sequence). The CDR3 has 15 residues. As regards this clone: Its cognate antigen is unknown.

The entirety of the isolated RNA underwent reverse transcription, so expressed TCRB transcripts were sequenced. Here immunoSEQ multiplex PCR was the method, and the copy in TCRdb shows in-frame clones only, minus some. The sample consists of around 500,000 clones, 10% to 12% of them appearing once. The sample taken for sequencing was naive CD4+ T cells from blood. The TCR was taken from a woman aged 18-29 years in good health. J is TRBJ1-2 and V is TRBV7-9, with D possibly being TRBD1 (6 bases). As DNA, the CDR3 is TGTGCCAGCAGCTCATCCAGGGGTCTTAACTATGGCTACACCTTC. Translated, it gives CASSSSRGLNYGYTF.